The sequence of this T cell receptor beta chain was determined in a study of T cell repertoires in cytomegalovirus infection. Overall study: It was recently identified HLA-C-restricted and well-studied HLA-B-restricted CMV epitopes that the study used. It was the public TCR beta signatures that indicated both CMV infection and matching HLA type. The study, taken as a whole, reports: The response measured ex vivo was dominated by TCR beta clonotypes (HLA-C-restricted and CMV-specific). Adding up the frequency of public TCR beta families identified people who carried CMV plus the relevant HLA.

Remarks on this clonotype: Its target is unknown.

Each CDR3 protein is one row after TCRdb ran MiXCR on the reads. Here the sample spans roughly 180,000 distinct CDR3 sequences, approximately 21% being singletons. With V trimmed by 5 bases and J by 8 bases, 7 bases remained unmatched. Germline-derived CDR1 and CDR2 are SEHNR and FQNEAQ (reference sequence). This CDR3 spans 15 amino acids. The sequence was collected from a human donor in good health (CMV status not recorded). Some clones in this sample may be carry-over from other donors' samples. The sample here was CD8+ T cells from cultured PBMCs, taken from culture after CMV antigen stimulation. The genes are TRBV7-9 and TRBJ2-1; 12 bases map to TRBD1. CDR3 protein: CASSHRDRGRYEQFF. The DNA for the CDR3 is TGTGCCAGCAGCCATCGGGACAGGGGGCGTTATGAGCAGTTCTTC. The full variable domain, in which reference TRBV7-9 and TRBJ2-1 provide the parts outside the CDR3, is DTGVSQNPRHKITKRGQNVTFRCDPISEHNRLYWYRQTLGQGPEFLTYFQNEAQLEKSRLLSDRFSAERPKGSFSTLEIQRTEQGDSAMYLCASSHRDRGRYEQFFGPGTRLTVL.